This T cell receptor (beta chain) appears in the sequencing data of a study of blood T cell repertoires in COVID-19. The method was immunoSEQ multiplex PCR; TCRdb's version includes in-frame clones alone and lacks a portion of them. The sample lists over 90,000 clones; roughly 82% were seen once. The sample comprised peripheral blood. The receptor's source is a human donor in a cohort sampled during active COVID-19.

The CDR3 nucleotides read TGCGCCAGCAGCGCCCTCGGGACAGCCAACACTGAAGCTTTCTTT. Its protein is CASSALGTANTEAFF. This chain links TRBV5-1 with TRBJ1-1, with TRBD1 matching over 7 bases. This CDR3 has 15 residues. Trimming took 4 bases from V and 2 from J; bases not matched to a gene: 8. Germline V gene sequence: CDR1 SGHRS, CDR2 YFSETQ. The whole variable domain, remainder taken from reference TRBV5-1 and TRBJ1-1, is KAGVTQTPRYLIKTRGQQVTLSCSPISGHRSVSWYQQTPGQGLQFLFEYFSETQRNKGNFPGRFSGRQFSNSRSEMNVSTLELGDSALYLCASSALGTANTEAFFGQGTRLTVV.